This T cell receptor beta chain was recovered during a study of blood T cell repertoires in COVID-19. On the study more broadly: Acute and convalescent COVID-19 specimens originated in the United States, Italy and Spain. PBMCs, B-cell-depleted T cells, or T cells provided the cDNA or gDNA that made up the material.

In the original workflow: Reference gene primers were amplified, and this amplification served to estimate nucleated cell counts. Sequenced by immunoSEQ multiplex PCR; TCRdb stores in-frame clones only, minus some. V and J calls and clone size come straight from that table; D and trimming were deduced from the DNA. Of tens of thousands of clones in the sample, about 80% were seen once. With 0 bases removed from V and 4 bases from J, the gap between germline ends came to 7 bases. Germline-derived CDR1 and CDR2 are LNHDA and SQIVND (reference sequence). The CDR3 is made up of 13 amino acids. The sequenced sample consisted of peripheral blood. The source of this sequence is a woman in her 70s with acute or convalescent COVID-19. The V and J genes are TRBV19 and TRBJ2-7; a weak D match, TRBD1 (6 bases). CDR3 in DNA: TGTGCCAGTAGTATAGAGGGGGCATACGAGCAGTACTTC. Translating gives CASSIEGAYEQYF. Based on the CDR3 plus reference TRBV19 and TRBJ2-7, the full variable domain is DGGITQSPKYLFRKEGQNVTLSCEQNLNHDAMYWYRQDPGQGLRLIYYSQIVNDFQKGDIAEGYSVSREKKESFPLTVTSAQKNPTAFYLCASSIEGAYEQYFGPGTRLTVT.